One sample yielded the 12 T cell receptor beta chains listed below, sequenced in a study of OX40 agonist ivuxolimab in advanced cancers. TCRdb's copy holds only in-frame clones and misses some; the assay was immunoSEQ multiplex PCR. The sample lists around 55,000 clones, 77% occurring once. The input for sequencing was CD4+ or CD8+ T cells sorted from blood, taken in a trial of the OX40 agonist ivuxolimab. The receptor source for this set is an adult with an advanced solid tumor such as melanoma, head and neck, liver or kidney cancer.

The V gene is TRBV28, the J gene TRBJ2-7; D unclear. There are 14 residues in the CDR3. The V and J ends lost 5 bases and 0 bases respectively, with 11 bases between them. Germline loops: CDR1 MDHEN, CDR2 SYDVKM. The CDR3 loop reads CASSSGYSSYEQYF. In DNA form, the CDR3 reads TGTGCCAGCAGTAGTGGGTATAGCTCCTACGAGCAGTACTTC. The full variable domain, completed using reference TRBV28 and TRBJ2-7, is DVKVTQSSRYLVKRTGEKVFLECVQDMDHENMFWYRQDPGLGLRLIYFSYDVKMKEKGDIPEGYSVSREKKERFSLILESASTNQTSMYLCASSSGYSSYEQYFGPGTRLTVT.

This chain links TRBV5-1 with TRBJ1-2, with D unresolved. V gave up 5 bases and J gave up 4 bases, with 15 bases separating them. The CDR3 covers 14 residues. Per germline, CDR1 SGHRS and CDR2 YFSETQ. CDR3 sequence: CASRHPGEGYGYTF. The CDR3 nucleotides read TGCGCCAGCAGACATCCCGGGGAGGGCTATGGCTACACCTTC. Full variable domain (rest looked up from reference TRBV5-1 and TRBJ1-2): KAGVTQTPRYLIKTRGQQVTLSCSPISGHRSVSWYQQTPGQGLQFLFEYFSETQRNKGNFPGRFSGRQFSNSRSEMNVSTLELGDSALYLCASRHPGEGYGYTFGSGTRLTVV.

The V gene is TRBV4-3, the J gene TRBJ2-3; D is perhaps TRBD2 (6 bases). This CDR3 region has 16 residues. Trimming left V 0 bases short and J 2 bases short, with 12 bases between. CDR1 is LGHNA, CDR2 YSLEER, per germline. DNA for the CDR3: TGCGCCAGCAGCCAAGATCGGGCGGGGAACACAGATACGCAGTATTTT. Its translation is CASSQDRAGNTDTQYF.

V is TRBV25-1 and J is TRBJ2-7; TRBD1 matches 9 bases. Per germline, CDR1 MGHDK and CDR2 SYGVNS. The J segment lost 3 bases and the V segment lost 2 bases, leaving 2 bases of the junction unmatched. The CDR3 contains 14 residues. The CDR3 nucleotides read TGTGCCAGCAGTGAAGGGACAGGGATCTACGAGCAGTACTTC. Amino acid sequence: CASSEGTGIYEQYF.

The gene calls are TRBV18 and TRBJ1-1; 10 bases agree with TRBD1. Germline V lookup: CDR1 KGHSH, CDR2 LQKENI. Trimming cost V 3 bases and J 4 bases; bases outside gene matches: 2. The CDR3 length is 14 residues. CDR3 DNA: TGTGCCAGCTCACCCCGGGACAGGGGCACTGAAGCTTTCTTT. It yields the protein CASSPRDRGTEAFF.

The rearrangement links TRBV14 to TRBJ2-3, with 9 bases that match TRBD2. This CDR3 has 16 residues. The germline V gene has CDR1 SGHDN and CDR2 FVKESK. V was clipped by 0 bases and J by 10 bases; unmatched bases: 11. CDR3 sequence reads: CASSQELRLAGKAQYF. CDR3 nucleotides: TGTGCCAGCAGCCAAGAACTAAGGCTAGCGGGGAAGGCGCAGTATTTT.

The genes are TRBV5-1 and TRBJ2-1; possibly TRBD2 for D (5 bases). The CDR3 sequence is 13 residues long. Looked up from germline, CDR1 is SGHRS and CDR2 is YFSETQ. Trimming left V 4 bases short and J 10 bases short, with 15 bases between. Here the CDR3 reads CASSVFSEGEQFF. In DNA form, the CDR3 reads TGCGCCAGCAGCGTCTTTAGCGAAGGGGAGCAGTTCTTC. Looking up the rest from reference TRBV5-1 and TRBJ2-1 gives the full variable domain: KAGVTQTPRYLIKTRGQQVTLSCSPISGHRSVSWYQQTPGQGLQFLFEYFSETQRNKGNFPGRFSGRQFSNSRSEMNVSTLELGDSALYLCASSVFSEGEQFFGPGTRLTVL.

The chain links TRBV7-2 to TRBJ1-2, with D unclear. Germline values: CDR1 SGHTA, CDR2 FQGNSA. With 4 bases removed from V and 5 bases from J, the gap between germline ends came to 14 bases. This CDR3 is 14 amino acids long. The DNA of the CDR3 is TGTGCCAGCAGCTCAGGAAGTACTAGGTATGGCTACACCTTC. Amino acids: CASSSGSTRYGYTF.

There are a few counts of this clone. The chain recombines TRBV20-1 with TRBJ1-1, with D possibly matching TRBD1 (5 bases). V gave up 4 bases and J gave up 7 bases, with 10 bases separating them. Per germline, CDR1 DFQATT and CDR2 SNEGSKA (reference sequence). The CDR3 spans 11 residues. The CDR3 spells CSAKGPSEAFF. CDR3 DNA: TGCAGTGCTAAGGGACCGAGTGAAGCTTTCTTT.

The chain employs TRBV5-1 and TRBJ2-5, with 8 bases lining up with TRBD2. This CDR3 comprises 15 residues. V gave up 4 bases and J gave up 2 bases; unmatched junction bases: 7. The germline CDR1 and CDR2 sequences are SGHRS and YFSETQ. The CDR3 loop is CASSPVAGRQETQYF. The CDR3 nucleotides are TGCGCCAGCAGCCCCGTAGCGGGGAGGCAAGAGACCCAGTACTTC. Supplemented by reference TRBV5-1 and TRBJ2-5, the full variable domain reads KAGVTQTPRYLIKTRGQQVTLSCSPISGHRSVSWYQQTPGQGLQFLFEYFSETQRNKGNFPGRFSGRQFSNSRSEMNVSTLELGDSALYLCASSPVAGRQETQYFGPGTRLLVL.

The count of this clone is one. The chain couples TRBV19 to TRBJ1-2; D gene unclear. Trimming removed 1 base from V and 8 bases from J, with 5 bases in between. The CDR3 runs to 11 residues. Germline CDR1 and CDR2: LNHDA and SQIVND (reference sequence). CDR3 residues: CASSIGVGYTF. The DNA of the CDR3 is TGTGCCAGTAGTATAGGGGTGGGCTACACCTTC. The entire variable domain, with the rest obtained from reference TRBV19 and TRBJ1-2, is as follows: DGGITQSPKYLFRKEGQNVTLSCEQNLNHDAMYWYRQDPGQGLRLIYYSQIVNDFQKGDIAEGYSVSREKKESFPLTVTSAQKNPTAFYLCASSIGVGYTFGSGTRLTVV.

This clone was picked up a small number of times. The V call is TRBV11-2, the J call TRBJ2-5; TRBD1 or TRBD2 may be the D gene (6 bases each). Trimming removed 7 bases from V and 3 bases from J, with 15 bases in between. The CDR3 sequence is 14 residues long. Germline V gene lookup returns CDR1 SGHAT and CDR2 FQNNGV. DNA for the CDR3: TGTGCCAGCACTAGCGCCCAGGGGAAAGAGACCCAGTACTTC. Its translation is CASTSAQGKETQYF.